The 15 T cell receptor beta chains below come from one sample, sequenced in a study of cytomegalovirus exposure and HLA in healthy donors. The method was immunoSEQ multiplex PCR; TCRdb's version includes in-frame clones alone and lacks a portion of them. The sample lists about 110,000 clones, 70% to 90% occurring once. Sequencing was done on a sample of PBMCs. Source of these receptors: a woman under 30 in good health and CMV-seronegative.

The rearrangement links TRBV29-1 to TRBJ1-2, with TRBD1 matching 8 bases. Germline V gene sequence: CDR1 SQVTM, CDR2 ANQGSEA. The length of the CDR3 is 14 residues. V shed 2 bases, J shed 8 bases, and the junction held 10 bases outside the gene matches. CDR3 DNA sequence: TGCAGCGTTGAATCAGGGGGCCTACTCTACGGCTACACCTTC. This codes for CSVESGGLLYGYTF.

Here the CDR3 reads CASSSRQIQETQYF. The DNA of the CDR3 is TGCGCCAGCAGCTCTCGACAGATACAAGAGACCCAGTACTTC. The chain combines TRBV5-1 with TRBJ2-5; D possibly corresponds to TRBD1 (5 bases). Trimming took 3 bases from V and 2 from J, leaving 11 bases between them. The CDR3 has 14 residues. CDR1 is SGHRS and CDR2 is YFSETQ in the germline V gene.

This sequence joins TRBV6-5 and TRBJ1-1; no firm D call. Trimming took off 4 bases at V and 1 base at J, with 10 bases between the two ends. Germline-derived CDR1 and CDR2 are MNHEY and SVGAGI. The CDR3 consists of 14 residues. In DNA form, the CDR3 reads TGTGCCAGCAGTTTAGACACGCCGAACACTGAAGCTTTCTTT. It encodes CASSLDTPNTEAFF.

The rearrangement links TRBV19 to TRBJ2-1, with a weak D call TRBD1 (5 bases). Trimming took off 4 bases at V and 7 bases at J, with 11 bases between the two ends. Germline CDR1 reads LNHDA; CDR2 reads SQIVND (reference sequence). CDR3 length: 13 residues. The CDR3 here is CASSRVTGNEQFF. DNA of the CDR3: TGTGCCAGTAGTAGGGTTACAGGTAATGAGCAGTTCTTC.

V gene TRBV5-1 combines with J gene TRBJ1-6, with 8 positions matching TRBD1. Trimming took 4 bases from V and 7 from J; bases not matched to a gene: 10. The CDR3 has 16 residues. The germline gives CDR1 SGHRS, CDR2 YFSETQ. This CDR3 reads CASSLGMTGANSPLHF. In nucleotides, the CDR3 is TGCGCCAGCAGCCTGGGCATGACAGGGGCGAATTCACCCCTCCACTTT.

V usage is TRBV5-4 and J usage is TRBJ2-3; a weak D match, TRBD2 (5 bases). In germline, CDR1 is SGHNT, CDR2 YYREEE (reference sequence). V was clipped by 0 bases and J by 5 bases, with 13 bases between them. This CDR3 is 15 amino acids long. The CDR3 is CASSLAEVGVDTQYF. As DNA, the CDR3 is TGTGCCAGCAGCTTGGCCGAGGTGGGAGTAGATACGCAGTATTTT.

CDR3 in DNA: TGCGCCAGCAGCTCTCCGGGGACTGGGCAAGAGACCCAGTACTTC. Its translation is CASSSPGTGQETQYF. V usage is TRBV5-1 and J usage is TRBJ2-5; tentatively, D is TRBD2 (6 bases). V was shortened by 3 bases and J by 2 bases, with 14 bases between the two germline ends. Per germline, CDR1 SGHRS and CDR2 YFSETQ. The CDR3 loop spans 15 amino acids.

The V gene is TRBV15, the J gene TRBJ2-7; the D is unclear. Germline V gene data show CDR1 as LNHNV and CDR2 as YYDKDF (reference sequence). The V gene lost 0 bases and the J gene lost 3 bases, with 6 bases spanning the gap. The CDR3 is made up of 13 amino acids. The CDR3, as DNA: TGTGCCACCAGCAGAGATCGGGTCTACGAGCAGTACTTC. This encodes CATSRDRVYEQYF.

This chain's CDR3 is CASSSGGLYEQYF. Written as DNA, the CDR3 is TGTGCCAGCAGCTCAGGGGGACTCTACGAGCAGTACTTC. The rearrangement uses TRBV28 and TRBJ2-7; D is perhaps TRBD1 (7 bases). CDR3 size: 13 residues. CDR1 and CDR2 from the germline V gene are MDHEN and SYDVKM. V was cut by 6 bases and J by 3 bases, with 12 bases left in between.

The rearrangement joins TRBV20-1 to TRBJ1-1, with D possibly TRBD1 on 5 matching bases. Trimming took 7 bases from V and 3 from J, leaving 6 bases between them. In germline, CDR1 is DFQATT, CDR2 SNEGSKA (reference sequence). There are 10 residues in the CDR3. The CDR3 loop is CSVRDTEAFF. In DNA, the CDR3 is TGCAGTGTCAGGGACACTGAAGCTTTCTTT.

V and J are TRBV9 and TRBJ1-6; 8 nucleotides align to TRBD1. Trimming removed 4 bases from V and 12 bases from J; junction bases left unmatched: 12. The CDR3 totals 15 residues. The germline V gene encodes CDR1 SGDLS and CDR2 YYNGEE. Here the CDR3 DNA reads TGTGCCAGCAGCCCACGGGGAGGACAGGGTGAACCCCTCCACTTT. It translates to CASSPRGGQGEPLHF.

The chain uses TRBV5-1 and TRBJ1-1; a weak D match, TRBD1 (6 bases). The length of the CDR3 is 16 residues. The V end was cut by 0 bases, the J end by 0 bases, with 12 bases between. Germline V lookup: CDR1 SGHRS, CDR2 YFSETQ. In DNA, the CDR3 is TGCGCCAGCAGCTTGGGGGCAGGGGTGGTGAACACTGAAGCTTTCTTT. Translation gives CASSLGAGVVNTEAFF.

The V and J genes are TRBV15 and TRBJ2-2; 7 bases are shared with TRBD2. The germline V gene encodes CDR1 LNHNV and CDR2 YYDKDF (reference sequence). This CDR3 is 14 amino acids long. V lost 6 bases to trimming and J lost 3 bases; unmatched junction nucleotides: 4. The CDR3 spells CATRGSGDTGELFF. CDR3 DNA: TGTGCCACCAGGGGGAGCGGGGACACCGGGGAGCTGTTTTTT.

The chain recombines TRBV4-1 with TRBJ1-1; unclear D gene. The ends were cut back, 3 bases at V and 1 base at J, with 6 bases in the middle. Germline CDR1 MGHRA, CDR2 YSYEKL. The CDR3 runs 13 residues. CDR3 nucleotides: TGCGCCAGCAGCCAGCTACCGAACACTGAAGCTTTCTTT. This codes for CASSQLPNTEAFF.

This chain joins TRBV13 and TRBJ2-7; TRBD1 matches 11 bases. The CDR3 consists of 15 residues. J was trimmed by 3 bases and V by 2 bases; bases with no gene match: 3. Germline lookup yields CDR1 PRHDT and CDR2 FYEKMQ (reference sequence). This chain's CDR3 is CASSLWDRGDYEQYF. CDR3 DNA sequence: TGTGCCAGCAGCTTATGGGACAGGGGGGACTACGAGCAGTACTTC.